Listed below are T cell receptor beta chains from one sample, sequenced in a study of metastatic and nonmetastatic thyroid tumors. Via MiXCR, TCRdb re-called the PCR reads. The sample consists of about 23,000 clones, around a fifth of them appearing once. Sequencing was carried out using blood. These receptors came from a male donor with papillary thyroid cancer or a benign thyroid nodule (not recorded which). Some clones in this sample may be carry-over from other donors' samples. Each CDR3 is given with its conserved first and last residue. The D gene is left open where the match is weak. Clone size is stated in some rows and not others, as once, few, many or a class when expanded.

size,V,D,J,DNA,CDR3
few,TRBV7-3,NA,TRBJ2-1,TGTGCCAGCAGCTTAGGGACGAACAATGAGCAGTTCTTC,CASSLGTNNEQFF
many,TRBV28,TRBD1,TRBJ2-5,TGTGCCAGCAGTCCCCGACAGGGGTTAAAGACCCAGTACTTC,CASSPRQGLKTQYF
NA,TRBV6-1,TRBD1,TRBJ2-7,TGTGCCAGCAGTAAGGACAGGGCCAAATACGAGCAGTACTTC,CASSKDRAKYEQYF
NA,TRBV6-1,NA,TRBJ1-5,TGTGCCAGCAGTGAATTTGGGGCCCTCCTTCAGCCCCAGCATTTT,CASSEFGALLQPQHF
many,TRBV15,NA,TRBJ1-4,TGTGCCACCAGCAGGATAAATGAAAAACTGTTTTTT,CATSRINEKLFF
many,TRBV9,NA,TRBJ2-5,TGTGCCAGCAGCGCGGGGTCCATAGGGCCAGAGACCCAGTACTTC,CASSAGSIGPETQYF
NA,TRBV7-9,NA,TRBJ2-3,TGTGCCAGCAGCCCCGGGACCTTGGCAGATACGCAGTATTTT,CASSPGTLADTQYF
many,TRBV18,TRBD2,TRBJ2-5,TGTGCCAGCATGGGACTAGCGGGAGCCTATGGAGAGACCCAGTACTTC,CASMGLAGAYGETQYF
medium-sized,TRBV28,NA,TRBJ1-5,TGTGCCAGCAGTGGGGGTGTAGCCCAGCATTTT,CASSGGVAQHF
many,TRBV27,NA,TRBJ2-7,TGTGCCAGCAGTTTGGAGGGACGGAGCTTC,CASSLEGRSF
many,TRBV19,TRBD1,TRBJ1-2,TGTGCCAGTAGTATAGGGTACAGGGGCCTCGAGGGCTACACCTTC,CASSIGYRGLEGYTF
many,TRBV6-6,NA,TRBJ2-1,TGTGCCAGCAGTTACTCACGAACATGGGACAATGAGCAGTTCTTC,CASSYSRTWDNEQFF
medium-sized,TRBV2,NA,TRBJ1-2,TGTGCCAGCAGTGGGGGAAGCGGCTACACCTTC,CASSGGSGYTF
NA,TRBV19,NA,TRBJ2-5,TGTGCCACCGGAGCCGCGGAGACCCAGTACTTC,CATGAAETQYF